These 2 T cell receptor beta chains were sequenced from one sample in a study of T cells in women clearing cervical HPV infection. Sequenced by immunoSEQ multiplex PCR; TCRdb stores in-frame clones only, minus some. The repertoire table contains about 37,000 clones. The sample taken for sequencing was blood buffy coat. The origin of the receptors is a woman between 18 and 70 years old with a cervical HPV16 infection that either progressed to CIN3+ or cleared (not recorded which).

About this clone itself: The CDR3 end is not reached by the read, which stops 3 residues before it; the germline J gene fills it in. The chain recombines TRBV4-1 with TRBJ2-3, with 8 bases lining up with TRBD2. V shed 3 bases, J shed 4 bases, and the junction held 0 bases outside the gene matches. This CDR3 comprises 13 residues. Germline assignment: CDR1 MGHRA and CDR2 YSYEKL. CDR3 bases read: TGCGCCAGCAGCCAGGGACTAGCAGATACG. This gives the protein CASSQGLADT. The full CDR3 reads CASSQGLADTQYF.

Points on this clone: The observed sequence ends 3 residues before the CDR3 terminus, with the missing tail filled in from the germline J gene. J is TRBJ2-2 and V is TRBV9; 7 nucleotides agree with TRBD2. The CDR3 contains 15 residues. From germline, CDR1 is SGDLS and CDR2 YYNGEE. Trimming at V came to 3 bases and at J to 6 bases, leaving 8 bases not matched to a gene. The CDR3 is CASSAGLQRAGELFF. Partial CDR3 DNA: TGTGCCAGCAGCGCGGGACTACAGAGGGCCGGGGAG.